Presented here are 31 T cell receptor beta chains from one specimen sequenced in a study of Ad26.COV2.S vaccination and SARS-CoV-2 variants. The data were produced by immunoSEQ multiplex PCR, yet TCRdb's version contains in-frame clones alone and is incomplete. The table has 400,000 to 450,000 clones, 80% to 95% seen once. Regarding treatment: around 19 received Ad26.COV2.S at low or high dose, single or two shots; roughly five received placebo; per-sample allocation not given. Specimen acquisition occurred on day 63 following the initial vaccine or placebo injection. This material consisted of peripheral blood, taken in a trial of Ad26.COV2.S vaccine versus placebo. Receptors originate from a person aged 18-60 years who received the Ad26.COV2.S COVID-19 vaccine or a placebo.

The CDR3 is CASSPSRGGPGNTIYF. CDR3 DNA: TGTGCCAGCAGCCCAAGCCGAGGAGGGCCCGGAAACACCATATATTTT. The V and J genes are TRBV5-5 and TRBJ1-3; D is undetermined. Germline CDR1 is SGHKS and CDR2 is YYEKEE (reference sequence). The CDR3 covers 16 residues. With 4 bases removed from V and 4 bases from J, the gap between germline ends came to 18 bases. Full variable domain (outside the CDR3, taken from reference TRBV5-5 and TRBJ1-3): DAGVTQSPTHLIKTRGQQVTLRCSPISGHKSVSWYQQVLGQGPQFIFQYYEKEERGRGNFPDRFSARQFPNYSSELNVNALLLGDSALYLCASSPSRGGPGNTIYFGEGSWLTVV.

DNA for the CDR3: TGTGCCAGTAGTCCTTGGGCAACTAATGAAAAACTGTTTTTT. Translated, it gives CASSPWATNEKLFF. The chain has TRBV19 and TRBJ1-4; D gene ambiguous. Trimming removed 5 bases from V and 0 bases from J, with 7 bases in between. CDR1 is LNHDA, CDR2 SQIVND, per germline (reference sequence). This CDR3 contains 14 residues.

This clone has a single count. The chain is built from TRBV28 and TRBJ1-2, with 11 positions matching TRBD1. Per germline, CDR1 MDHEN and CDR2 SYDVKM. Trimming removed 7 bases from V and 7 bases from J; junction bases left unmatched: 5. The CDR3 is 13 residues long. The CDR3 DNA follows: TGTGCCAGCACTCAGGACAGGGGGCTTGGCTACACCTTC. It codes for CASTQDRGLGYTF.

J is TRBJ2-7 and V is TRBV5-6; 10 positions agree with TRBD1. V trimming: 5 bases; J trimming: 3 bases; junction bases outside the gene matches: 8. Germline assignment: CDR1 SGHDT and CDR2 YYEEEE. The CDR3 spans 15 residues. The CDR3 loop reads CASSDSGQGSYEQYF. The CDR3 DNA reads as TGTGCCAGCAGTGACTCGGGACAGGGGAGCTACGAGCAGTACTTC.

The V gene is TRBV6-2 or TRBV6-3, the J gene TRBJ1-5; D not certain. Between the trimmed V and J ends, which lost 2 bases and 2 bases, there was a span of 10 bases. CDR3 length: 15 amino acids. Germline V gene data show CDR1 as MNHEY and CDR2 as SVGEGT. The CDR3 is CASSYKGRGNQPQHF. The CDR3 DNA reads TGTGCCAGCAGTTACAAGGGTAGGGGCAATCAGCCCCAGCATTTT.

CDR3 sequence reads: CSVEDPTVGRTNEQFF. The CDR3 nucleotides read TGCAGCGTTGAAGACCCCACTGTGGGGCGAACCAATGAGCAGTTCTTC. This sequence joins TRBV29-1 and TRBJ2-1, with D perhaps TRBD1 (5 bases). The CDR3 has 16 amino acids. V was clipped by 0 bases and J by 6 bases, with 18 bases between them. In germline, CDR1 is SQVTM, CDR2 ANQGSEA.

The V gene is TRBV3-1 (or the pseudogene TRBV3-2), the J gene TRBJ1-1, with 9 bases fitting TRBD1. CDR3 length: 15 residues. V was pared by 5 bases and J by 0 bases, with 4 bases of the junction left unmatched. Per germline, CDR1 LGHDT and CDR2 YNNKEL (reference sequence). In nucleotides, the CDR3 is TGTGCCAGCAGCAAAAACAGGGGGCTGAACACTGAAGCTTTCTTT. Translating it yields CASSKNRGLNTEAFF.

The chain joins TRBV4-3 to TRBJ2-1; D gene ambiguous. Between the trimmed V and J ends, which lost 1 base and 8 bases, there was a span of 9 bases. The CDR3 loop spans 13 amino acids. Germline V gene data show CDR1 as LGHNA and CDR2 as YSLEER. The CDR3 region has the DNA TGCGCCAGCAGCCAAGGACGACAAGATGAGCAGTTCTTC. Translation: CASSQGRQDEQFF.

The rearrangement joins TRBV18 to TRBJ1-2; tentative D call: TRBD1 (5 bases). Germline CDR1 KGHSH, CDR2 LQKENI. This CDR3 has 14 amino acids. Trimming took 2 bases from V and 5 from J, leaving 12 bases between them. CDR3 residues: CASSPGGTDYGYTF. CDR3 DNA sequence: TGTGCCAGCTCACCAGGTGGGACGGATTATGGCTACACCTTC. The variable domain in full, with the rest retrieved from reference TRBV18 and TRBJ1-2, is NAGVMQNPRHLVRRRGQEARLRCSPMKGHSHVYWYRQLPEEGLKFMVYLQKENIIDESGMPKERFSAEFPKEGPSILRIQQVVRGDSAAYFCASSPGGTDYGYTFGSGTRLTVV.

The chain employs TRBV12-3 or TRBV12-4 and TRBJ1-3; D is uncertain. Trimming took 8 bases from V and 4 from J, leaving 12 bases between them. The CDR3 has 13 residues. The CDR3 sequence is CASAYRVGNTIYF. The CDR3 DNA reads TGTGCCAGCGCCTATCGAGTCGGAAACACCATATATTTT.

This CDR3 reads CASGLVAGLIYEQYF. The CDR3 DNA reads as TGTGCTAGTGGTTTGGTAGCGGGCCTAATTTACGAGCAGTACTTC. This chain links TRBV12-5 with TRBJ2-7; D is perhaps TRBD2 (6 bases). Looked up from germline, CDR1 is LGHNT and CDR2 is FRNRAP. Trimming removed 0 bases at V and 4 bases at J, with 13 bases between. The CDR3 has 15 amino acids.

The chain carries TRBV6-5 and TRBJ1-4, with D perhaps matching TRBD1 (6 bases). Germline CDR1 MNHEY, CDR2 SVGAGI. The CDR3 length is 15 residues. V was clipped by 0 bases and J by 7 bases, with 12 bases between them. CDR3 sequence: CASSYSVTGREKLFF. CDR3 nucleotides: TGTGCCAGCAGTTACTCGGTAACAGGGCGTGAAAAACTGTTTTTT.

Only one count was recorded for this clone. CDR3 loop: CASSLVGRDGYTF. The CDR3 bases are TGTGCCAGCAGCTTGGTGGGAAGGGATGGCTACACCTTC. This chain joins TRBV5-6 and TRBJ1-2; D remains unclear. Trimming stripped 0 bases from V and 6 bases from J, with 9 bases between. Germline V gene data show CDR1 as SGHDT and CDR2 as YYEEEE. The CDR3 loop spans 13 amino acids.

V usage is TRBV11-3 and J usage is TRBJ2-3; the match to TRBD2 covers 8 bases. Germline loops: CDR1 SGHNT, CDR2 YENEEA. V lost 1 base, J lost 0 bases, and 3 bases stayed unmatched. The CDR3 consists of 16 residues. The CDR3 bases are TGTGCCAGCAGCTTAGGACTAGCGACTAGCACAGATACGCAGTATTTT. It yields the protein CASSLGLATSTDTQYF.

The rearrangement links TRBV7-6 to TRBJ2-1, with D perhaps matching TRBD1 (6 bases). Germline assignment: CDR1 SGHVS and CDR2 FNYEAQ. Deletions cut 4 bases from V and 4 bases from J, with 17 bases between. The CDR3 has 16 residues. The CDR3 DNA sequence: TGTGCCAGCAGCTCTCCTTTGCGGACAGAGTACAATGAGCAGTTCTTC. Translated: CASSSPLRTEYNEQFF.

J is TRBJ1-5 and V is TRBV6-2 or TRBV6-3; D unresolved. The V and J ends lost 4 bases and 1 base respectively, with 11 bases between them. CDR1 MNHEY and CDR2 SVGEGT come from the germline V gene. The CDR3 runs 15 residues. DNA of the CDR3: TGTGCCAGCAGTTTGGAGGGTTTCAGCAATCAGCCCCAGCATTTT. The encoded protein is CASSLEGFSNQPQHF.

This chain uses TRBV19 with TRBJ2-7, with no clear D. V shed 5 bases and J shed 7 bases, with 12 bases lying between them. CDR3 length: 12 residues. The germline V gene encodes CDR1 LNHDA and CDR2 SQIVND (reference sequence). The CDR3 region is CASSVRVGEQYF. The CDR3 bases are TGTGCCAGTAGTGTTAGGGTGGGTGAGCAGTACTTC.

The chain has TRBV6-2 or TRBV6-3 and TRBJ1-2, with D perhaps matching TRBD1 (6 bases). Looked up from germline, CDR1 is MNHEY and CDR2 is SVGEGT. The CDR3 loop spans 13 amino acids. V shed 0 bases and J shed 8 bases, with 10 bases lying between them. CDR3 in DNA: TGTGCCAGCAGTTACTCGACAGGAGTAGGCTACACCTTC. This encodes CASSYSTGVGYTF.

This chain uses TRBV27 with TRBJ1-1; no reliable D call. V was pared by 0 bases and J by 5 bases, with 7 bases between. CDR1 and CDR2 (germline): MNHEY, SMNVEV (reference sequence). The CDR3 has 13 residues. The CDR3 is CASSLSPGTEAFF. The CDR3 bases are TGTGCCAGCAGTTTATCTCCGGGAACTGAAGCTTTCTTT.

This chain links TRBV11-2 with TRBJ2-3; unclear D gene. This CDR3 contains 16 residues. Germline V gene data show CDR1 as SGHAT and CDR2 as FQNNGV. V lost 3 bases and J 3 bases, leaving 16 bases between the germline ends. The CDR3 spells CASSFGFSVPTDTQYF. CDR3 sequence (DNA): TGTGCCAGCAGCTTCGGCTTTTCGGTACCAACAGATACGCAGTATTTT.

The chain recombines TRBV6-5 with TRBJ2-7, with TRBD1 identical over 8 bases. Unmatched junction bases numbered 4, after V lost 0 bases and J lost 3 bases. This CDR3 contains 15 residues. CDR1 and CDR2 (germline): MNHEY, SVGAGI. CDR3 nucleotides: TGTGCCAGCAGTTACTCGGCGGGACAGGACTACGAGCAGTACTTC. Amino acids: CASSYSAGQDYEQYF.

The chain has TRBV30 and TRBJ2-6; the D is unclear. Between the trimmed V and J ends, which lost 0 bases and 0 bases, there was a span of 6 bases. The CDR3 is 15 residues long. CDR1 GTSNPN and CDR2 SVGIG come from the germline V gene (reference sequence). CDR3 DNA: TGTGCCTGGAGTGTATATCACTCTGGGGCCAACGTCCTGACTTTC. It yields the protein CAWSVYHSGANVLTF.

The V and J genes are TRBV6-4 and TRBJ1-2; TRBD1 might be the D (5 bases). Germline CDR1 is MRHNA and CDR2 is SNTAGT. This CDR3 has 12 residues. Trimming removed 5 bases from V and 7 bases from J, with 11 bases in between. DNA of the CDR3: TGTGCCAGCAGTTCCGGGGCGCGTGGCTACACCTTC. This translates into CASSSGARGYTF.

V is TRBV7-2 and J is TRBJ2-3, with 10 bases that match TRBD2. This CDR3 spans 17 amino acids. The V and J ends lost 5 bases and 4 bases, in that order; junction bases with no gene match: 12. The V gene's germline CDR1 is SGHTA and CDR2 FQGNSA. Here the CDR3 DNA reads TGTGCCAGCAGCCCCCAATCGCTAGCGGGGGCATCAGATACGCAGTATTTT. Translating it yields CASSPQSLAGASDTQYF.

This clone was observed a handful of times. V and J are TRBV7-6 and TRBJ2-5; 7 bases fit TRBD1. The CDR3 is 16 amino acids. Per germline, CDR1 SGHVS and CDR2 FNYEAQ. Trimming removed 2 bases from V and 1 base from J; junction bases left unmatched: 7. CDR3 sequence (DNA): TGTGCCAGCAGCTTATTAGGACAGGCGTTCCAAGAGACCCAGTACTTC. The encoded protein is CASSLLGQAFQETQYF.

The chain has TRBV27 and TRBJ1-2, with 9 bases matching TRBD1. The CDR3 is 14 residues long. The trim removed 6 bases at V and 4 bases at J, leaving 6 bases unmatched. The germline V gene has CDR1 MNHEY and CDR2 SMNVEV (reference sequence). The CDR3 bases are TGTGCCAGCAGAAGATCGACAGGGGGCTATGGCTACACCTTC. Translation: CASRRSTGGYGYTF.

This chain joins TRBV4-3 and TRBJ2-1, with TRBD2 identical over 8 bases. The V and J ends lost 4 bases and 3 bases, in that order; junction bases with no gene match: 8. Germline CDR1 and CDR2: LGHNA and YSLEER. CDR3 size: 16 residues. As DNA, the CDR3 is TGCGCCAGCAGCCGGGTGGGACTAGGGGACTACAATGAGCAGTTCTTC. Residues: CASSRVGLGDYNEQFF.

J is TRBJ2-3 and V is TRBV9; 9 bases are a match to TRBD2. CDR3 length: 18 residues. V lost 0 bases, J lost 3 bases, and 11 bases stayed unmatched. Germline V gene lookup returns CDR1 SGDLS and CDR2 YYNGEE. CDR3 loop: CASSVGSHLAGYTDTQYF. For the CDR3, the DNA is TGTGCCAGCAGCGTAGGTAGCCACCTAGCGGGGTATACAGATACGCAGTATTTT.

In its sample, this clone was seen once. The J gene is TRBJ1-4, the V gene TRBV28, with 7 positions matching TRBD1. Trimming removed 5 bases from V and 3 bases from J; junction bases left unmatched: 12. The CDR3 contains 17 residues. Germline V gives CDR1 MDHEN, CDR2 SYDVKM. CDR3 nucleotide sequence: TGTGCCAGCAGTGGGGGACAGATCTTAGGGTCTAATGAAAAACTGTTTTTT. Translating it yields CASSGGQILGSNEKLFF.

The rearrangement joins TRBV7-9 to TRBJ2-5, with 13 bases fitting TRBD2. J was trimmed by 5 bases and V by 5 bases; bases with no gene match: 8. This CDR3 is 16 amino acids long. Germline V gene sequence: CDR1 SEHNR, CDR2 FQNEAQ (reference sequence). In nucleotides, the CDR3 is TGTGCCAGCAGCCCTACTAGCGGGGGGGCCTGGGAGACCCAGTACTTC. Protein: CASSPTSGGAWETQYF. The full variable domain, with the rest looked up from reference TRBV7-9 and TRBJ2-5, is DTGVSQNPRHKITKRGQNVTFRCDPISEHNRLYWYRQTLGQGPEFLTYFQNEAQLEKSRLLSDRFSAERPKGSFSTLEIQRTEQGDSAMYLCASSPTSGGAWETQYFGPGTRLLVL.

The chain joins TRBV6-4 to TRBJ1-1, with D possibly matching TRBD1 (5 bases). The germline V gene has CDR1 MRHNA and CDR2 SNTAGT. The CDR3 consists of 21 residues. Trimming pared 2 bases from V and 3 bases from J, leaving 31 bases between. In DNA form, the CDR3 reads TGTGCCAGCAGTGACCCGGACATCCGAATATCCGAAAAGTTTTTGGACACTGAAGCTTTCTTT. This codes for CASSDPDIRISEKFLDTEAFF.